This T cell receptor (beta chain) was obtained from a study of OX40 agonist ivuxolimab in advanced cancers. Study-level information: Eligibility admitted prior anti-PD-1, anti-PD-L1 or anti-CTLA-4 therapy; 30% to 40% had some.

The method was immunoSEQ multiplex PCR; TCRdb's version includes in-frame clones alone and lacks a portion of them. The sample holds some 46,000 clones, approximately 83% seen once. Trimming removed 0 bases at V and 2 bases at J, with 14 bases between. Germline CDR1 reads SGDLS; CDR2 reads YYNGEE. There are 16 residues in the CDR3. General study points: Researchers report that CD8+ T cells had, on average, more expanded clones than CD4+.

This clone was observed a few times. Its target is unknown. The chain links TRBV9 to TRBJ1-2; D ambiguous. Sequencing was performed on CD4+ or CD8+ T cells sorted from blood, taken in a trial of the OX40 agonist ivuxolimab. The TCR was taken from an adult with an advanced solid tumor such as melanoma, head and neck, liver or kidney cancer. In nucleotides, the CDR3 is TGTGCCAGCAGCGTAGAGGGCATGTGGGGAAACTATGGCTACACCTTC. Protein: CASSVEGMWGNYGYTF.